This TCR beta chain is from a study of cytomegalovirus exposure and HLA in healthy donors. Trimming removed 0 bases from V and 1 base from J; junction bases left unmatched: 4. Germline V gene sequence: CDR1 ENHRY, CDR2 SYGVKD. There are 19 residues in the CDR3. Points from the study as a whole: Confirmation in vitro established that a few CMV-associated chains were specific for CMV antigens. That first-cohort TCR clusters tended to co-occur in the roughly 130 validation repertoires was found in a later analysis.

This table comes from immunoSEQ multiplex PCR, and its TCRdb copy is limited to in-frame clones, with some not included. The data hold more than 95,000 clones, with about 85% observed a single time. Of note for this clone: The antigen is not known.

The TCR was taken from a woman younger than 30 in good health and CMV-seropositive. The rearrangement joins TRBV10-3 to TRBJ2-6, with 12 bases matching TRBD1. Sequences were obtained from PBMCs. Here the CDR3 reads CAISESWDRGRSGANVLTF. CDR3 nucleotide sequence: TGTGCCATCAGTGAGTCCTGGGACAGGGGGCGATCTGGGGCCAACGTCCTGACTTTC.